This TCR beta chain was obtained from a study of T cells after yellow fever vaccination. Study conclusions and caveats: Among primary-vaccination clones, most reappeared after the booster, at 95% to 96% for CD4 and around 91% for CD8. Only a minor proportion of clonotypes was detected across both CD4 and CD8 compartments. It was the secondary response that reached its peak faster, day 5 versus 15, but it was weaker.

It was through 5'RACE template switching that TCR cDNA was made, with a universal primer site and UMIs added. TCRdb reprocessed the 5' RACE reads with MiXCR, giving one entry per CDR3 protein. This sample yields approximately 90,000 distinct CDR3 sequences, of which around 5.5% are seen a single time; about two fifths belongs to the top ten. The table lists this clonotype with a few counts. The antigen remains unidentified. From germline, CDR1 is LNHDA and CDR2 SQIVND (reference sequence). CDR3 length: 14 residues. The V gene lost 5 bases and the J gene lost 6 bases, with 16 bases spanning the gap. This material consisted of CD8+ T cells sorted from PBMCs, taken 10 days after the yellow fever booster vaccination. This sequence joins TRBV19 and TRBJ1-1, with D possibly matching TRBD1 (5 bases). This TCR came from a man younger than 35 who received the YFV17D yellow fever vaccine. The CDR3 region is CASSHTTASPEAFF. CDR3 nucleotide sequence: TGTGCCAGTAGTCATACGACAGCATCACCTGAAGCTTTCTTT.